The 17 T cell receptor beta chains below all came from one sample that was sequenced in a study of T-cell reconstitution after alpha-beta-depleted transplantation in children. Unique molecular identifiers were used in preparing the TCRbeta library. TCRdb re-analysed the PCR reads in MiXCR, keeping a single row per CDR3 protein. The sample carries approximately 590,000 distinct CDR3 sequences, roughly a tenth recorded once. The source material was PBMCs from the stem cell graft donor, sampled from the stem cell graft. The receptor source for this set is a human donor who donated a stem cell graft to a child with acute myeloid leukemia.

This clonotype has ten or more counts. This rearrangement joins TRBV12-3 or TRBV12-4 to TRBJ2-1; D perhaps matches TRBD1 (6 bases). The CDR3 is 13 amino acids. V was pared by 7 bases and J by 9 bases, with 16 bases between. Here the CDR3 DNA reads TGTGCCAGCACCCGCCGAACAGGGACTGAGCAGTTCTTC. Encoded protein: CASTRRTGTEQFF.

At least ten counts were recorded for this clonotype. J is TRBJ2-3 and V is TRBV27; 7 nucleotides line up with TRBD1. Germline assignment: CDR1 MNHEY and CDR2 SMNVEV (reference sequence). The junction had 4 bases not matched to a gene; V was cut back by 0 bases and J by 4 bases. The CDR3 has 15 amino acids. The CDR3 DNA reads TGTGCCAGCAGTTTATCGTACAGGGGAGCAGATACGCAGTATTTT. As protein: CASSLSYRGADTQYF.

This CDR3 reads CASSTFRDREEGLFF. In DNA form, the CDR3 reads TGTGCCAGCAGCACCTTCCGGGACCGAGAGGAGGGACTGTTTTTT. The rearrangement uses TRBV13 and TRBJ1-4; the D gene is possibly TRBD1 (5 bases). Per germline, CDR1 PRHDT and CDR2 FYEKMQ (reference sequence). CDR3 length: 15 amino acids. V lost 5 bases to trimming and J lost 13 bases, with 23 bases between them.

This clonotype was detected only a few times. The CDR3 nucleotides are TGCAGTGCTAGCCGGCTAGCGGGAGCTCTGGAGCAGTACTTC. Translation gives CSASRLAGALEQYF. V is TRBV20-1 and J is TRBJ2-7; 10 nucleotides agree with TRBD2. CDR1 DFQATT and CDR2 SNEGSKA come from the germline V gene (reference sequence). The CDR3 loop spans 14 amino acids. V shed 3 bases and J 7 bases; nucleotides not matched to a gene: 9.

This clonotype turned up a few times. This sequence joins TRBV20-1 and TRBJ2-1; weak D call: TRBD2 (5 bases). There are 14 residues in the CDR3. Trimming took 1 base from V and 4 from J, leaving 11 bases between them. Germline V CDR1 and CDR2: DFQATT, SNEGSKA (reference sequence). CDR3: CSARAGTSYNEQFF. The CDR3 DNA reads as TGCAGTGCTAGAGCGGGAACTTCTTACAATGAGCAGTTCTTC.

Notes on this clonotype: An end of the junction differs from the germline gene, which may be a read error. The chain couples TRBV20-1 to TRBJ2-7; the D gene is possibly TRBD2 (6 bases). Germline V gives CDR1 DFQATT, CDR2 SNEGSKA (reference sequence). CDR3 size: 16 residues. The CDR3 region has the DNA TGCTGTGCTAGGGACCATAAGTTAGCGGTATCCTACGAGCAGTACTTC. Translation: CCARDHKLAVSYEQYF.

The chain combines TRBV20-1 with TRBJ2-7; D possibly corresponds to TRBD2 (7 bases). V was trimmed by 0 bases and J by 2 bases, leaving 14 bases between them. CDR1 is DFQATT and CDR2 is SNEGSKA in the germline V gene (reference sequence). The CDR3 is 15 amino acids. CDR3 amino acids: CSARDGGGPTYEQYF. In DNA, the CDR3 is TGCAGTGCTAGAGATGGGGGGGGGCCAACCTACGAGCAGTACTTC.

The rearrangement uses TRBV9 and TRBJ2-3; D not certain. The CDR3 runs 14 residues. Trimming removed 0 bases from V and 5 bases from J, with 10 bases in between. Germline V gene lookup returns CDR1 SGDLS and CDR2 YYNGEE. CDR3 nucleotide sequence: TGTGCCAGCAGCGTAGACTCTACGTTAGATACGCAGTATTTT. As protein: CASSVDSTLDTQYF. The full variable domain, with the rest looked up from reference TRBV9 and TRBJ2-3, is DSGVTQTPKHLITATGQRVTLRCSPRSGDLSVYWYQQSLDQGLQFLIQYYNGEERAKGNILERFSAQQFPDLHSELNLSSLELGDSALYFCASSVDSTLDTQYFGPGTRLTVL.

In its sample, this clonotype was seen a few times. The DNA of the CDR3 is TGTGCCAGCAGTTTATTGGCGGGAATTAACACCGGGGAGCTGTTTTTT. It encodes CASSLLAGINTGELFF. The rearrangement uses TRBV12-3 or TRBV12-4 and TRBJ2-2; D perhaps matches TRBD2 (6 bases). CDR3 length: 16 residues. Deletions cut 2 bases from V and 2 bases from J, with 12 bases between.

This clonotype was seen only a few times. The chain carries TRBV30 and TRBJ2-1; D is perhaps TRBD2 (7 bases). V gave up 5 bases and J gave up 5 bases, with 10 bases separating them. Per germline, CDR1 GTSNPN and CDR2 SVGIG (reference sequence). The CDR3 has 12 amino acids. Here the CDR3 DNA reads TGTGCCTGGGCGGGGGCAGACAATGAGCAGTTCTTC. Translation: CAWAGADNEQFF.

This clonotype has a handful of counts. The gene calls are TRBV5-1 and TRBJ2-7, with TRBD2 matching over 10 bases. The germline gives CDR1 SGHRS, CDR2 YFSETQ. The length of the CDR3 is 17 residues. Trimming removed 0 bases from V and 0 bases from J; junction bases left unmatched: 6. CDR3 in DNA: TGCGCCAGCAGCTTGGATGGGACTAGCGCGAGCTCCTACGAGCAGTACTTC. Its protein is CASSLDGTSASSYEQYF.

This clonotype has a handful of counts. The CDR3 sequence is CSARTVYYSPLHF. The CDR3 DNA is TGCAGTGCTAGGACAGTTTATTATTCACCCCTCCACTTT. This chain links TRBV20-1 with TRBJ1-6; possibly TRBD1 for D (5 bases). The ends were cut back, 3 bases at V and 8 bases at J, with 11 bases in the middle. The CDR3 has 13 residues. Germline-derived CDR1 and CDR2 are DFQATT and SNEGSKA (reference sequence).

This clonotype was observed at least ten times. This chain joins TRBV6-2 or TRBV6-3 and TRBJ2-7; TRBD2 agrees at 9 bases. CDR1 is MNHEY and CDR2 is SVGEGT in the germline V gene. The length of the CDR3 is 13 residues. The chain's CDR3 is CAAAALAGYEQYF. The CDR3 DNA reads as TGTGCTGCCGCGGCACTAGCGGGCTACGAGCAGTACTTC.

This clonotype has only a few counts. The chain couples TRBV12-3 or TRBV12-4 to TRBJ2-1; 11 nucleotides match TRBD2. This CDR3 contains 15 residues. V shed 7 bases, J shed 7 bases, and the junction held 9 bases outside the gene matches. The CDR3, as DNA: TGTGCCAGCACCCCAACTAGCGGGAGTAGTAATGAGCAGTTCTTC. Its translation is CASTPTSGSSNEQFF.

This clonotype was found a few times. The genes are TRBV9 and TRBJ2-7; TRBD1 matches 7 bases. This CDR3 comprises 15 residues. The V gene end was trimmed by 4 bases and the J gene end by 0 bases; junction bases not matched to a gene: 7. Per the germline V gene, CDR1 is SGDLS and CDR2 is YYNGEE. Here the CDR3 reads CASSRFHRGSYEQYF. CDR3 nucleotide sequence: TGTGCCAGCAGCCGTTTTCACAGGGGCTCCTACGAGCAGTACTTC.

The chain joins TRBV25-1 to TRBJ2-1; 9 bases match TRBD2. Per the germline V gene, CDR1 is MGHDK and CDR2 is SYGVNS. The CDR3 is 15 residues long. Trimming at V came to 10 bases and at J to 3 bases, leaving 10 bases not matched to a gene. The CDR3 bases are TGTGCCACCGGGGCTAGCGGGACCCTCTACAATGAGCAGTTCTTC. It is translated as CATGASGTLYNEQFF.

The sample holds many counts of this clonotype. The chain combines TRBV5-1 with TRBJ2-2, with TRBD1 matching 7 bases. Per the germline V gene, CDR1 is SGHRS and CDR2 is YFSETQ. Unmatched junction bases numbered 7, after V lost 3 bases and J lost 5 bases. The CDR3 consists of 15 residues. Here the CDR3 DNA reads TGCGCCAGCAGCTCGGGACAGAGAACTACCGGGGAGCTGTTTTTT. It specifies CASSSGQRTTGELFF.